This T cell receptor beta chain was profiled in a study of cytomegalovirus exposure and HLA in healthy donors. In the study overall: Genotyping showed around four fifths of approximately 430 donors falling in the Caucasian-associated ancestry cluster. Study conclusions and caveats: A later analysis found that most CMV-associated TCR beta chains appeared HLA-restricted.

Looked up from germline, CDR1 is LNHDA and CDR2 is SQIVND (reference sequence). Germline trimming cut 2 bases from V and 5 bases from J; bases unmatched to any gene: 4. This CDR3 has 14 amino acids. All the people who gave samples were healthy bone marrow donors. Primers included in the PCR were 60 Vbeta and 13 Jbeta primers. Only in-frame clones appear in the TCRdb table, and some are missing; sequencing was by immunoSEQ multiplex PCR. The sample spans over 70,000 clones; the ten largest clones claim roughly 4.7%. Points on this clone: Its antigen is as yet unknown.

This clonotype was sampled from a woman aged 40 to 50 in good health and CMV-seropositive. The J gene is TRBJ2-7, the V gene TRBV19; 9 bases are a match to TRBD2. The material sequenced was PBMCs. CDR3 amino acids: CASSITAGGHEQYF. The CDR3 DNA reads TGTGCCAGTAGTATAACCGCGGGAGGGCACGAGCAGTACTTC.